The sample holds a few counts of the clone carrying this T cell receptor beta chain. Its antigen is unidentified. The entry originates in a study of early T cells in non-severe SARS-CoV-2 infection. Study context: Unsorted whole blood bulk RNA was sequenced, with unpaired chains.

Study-wide results and limits: The VDJdb matching leaned toward anti-spike CD8 responses and overlooked private and CD4 specificities.

Individual cDNA molecules were tagged with unique molecular identifiers. TCRdb fed the 5' RACE reads into MiXCR, producing one record per CDR3 protein. The table has 75,000 to 90,000 distinct CDR3 sequences, approximately 15% seen once. This CDR3 is built from 12 residues. In germline, CDR1 is SQVTM, CDR2 ANQGSEA. V lost 2 bases to trimming and J lost 6 bases, with 9 bases between them. The clonotype comes from an adult who was a healthcare worker with PCR-confirmed SARS-CoV-2 infection or an uninfected control (not recorded which). Input material: whole blood. The J gene is TRBJ2-3, the V gene TRBV29-1; D is uncertain. CDR3 loop: CSVERGADTQYF. For the CDR3, the DNA is TGCAGCGTTGAACGCGGTGCGGATACGCAGTATTTT.